This T cell receptor beta chain was captured in a study of beta chain features in type 1 diabetes. V shed 4 bases, J shed 2 bases, and the junction held 8 bases outside the gene matches. The CDR3 has 16 residues. Per the germline V gene, CDR1 is LNHDA and CDR2 is SQIVND (reference sequence). Of the isolated RNA, all was reverse transcribed, and so the sequenced material was expressed TCRB transcripts. Profiled with immunoSEQ multiplex PCR; TCRdb holds only in-frame clones, not every one. This sample has under 90,000 clones; under 35% occur once, and the top ten carry approximately 0.46%. The sequencing sample was made of stem cell memory CD4+ T cells from blood. The V and J genes are TRBV19 and TRBJ2-7, with 10 bases matching TRBD1. The sequence came from a woman aged 18-29 years in good health. This CDR3 reads CASSTTWGTGAYEQYF. The CDR3 coding sequence is TGTGCCAGTAGTACCACATGGGGGACAGGGGCCTACGAGCAGTACTTC. Complete variable domain (other parts from reference TRBV19 and TRBJ2-7): DGGITQSPKYLFRKEGQNVTLSCEQNLNHDAMYWYRQDPGQGLRLIYYSQIVNDFQKGDIAEGYSVSREKKESFPLTVTSAQKNPTAFYLCASSTTWGTGAYEQYFGPGTRLTVT.